This T cell receptor (beta chain) was captured by sequencing in a study of blood T cells in healthy people across ages. Overall study results and limits: Fewer expanded clones and more diversity marked long-lived versus aged donors. Age advanced and TCR beta diversity per million T cells fell, roughly linearly.

Total RNA extraction produced at least 5.5 micrograms (per sample) for the study. This clonotype showed up just a few times. No antigen is known for it. Primed by a sample-barcoded 5' primer and a J-beta primer mix, a second PCR proceeded for about 6 to 12 cycles. Tags on each cDNA molecule came from a template-switch adaptor with 12 random nucleotides. TCRdb redid the calling of the 5' RACE reads with MiXCR, one entry per CDR3 protein. The sample has 540,000 or so distinct CDR3 sequences; 27% are singletons. Looked up from germline, CDR1 is DFQATT and CDR2 is SNEGSKA (reference sequence). The CDR3 length is 13 residues. V gave up 5 bases and J gave up 3 bases; unmatched junction bases: 6.

The chain is built from TRBV20-1 and TRBJ1-1, with TRBD1 matching over 7 bases. The sample taken for sequencing was blood. The TCR originated in a woman in her sixties or seventies in good health. The CDR3 loop reads CSAQQGIDTEAFF. DNA of the CDR3: TGCAGTGCTCAACAGGGGATCGACACTGAAGCTTTCTTT.